Sequencing of this TCR beta chain was carried out in a study of tumor and adjacent non-tumor tissue in lung cancer (dated by TCRdb to the late 2010s). Regarding the complete study: Patients with adenocarcinoma (roughly 12), squamous cell carcinoma (2) and small cell lung cancer (1) were included in the cohort. The 15 or so patients were aged roughly 31 to 80 years, included 10 men and 5 women, and had TNM stage I to III disease. Sequencing produced 125,075,908 productive TCRbeta reads in total, an average of about 4 million reads per sample. Using bulk TCRbeta repertoires from 15 lung cancer patients, the study set lung tumor tissue side by side with matched distant non-tumor lung tissue. For each patient, one tumor sample and one normal lung sample were taken, giving approximately 29 paired specimens that underwent TCRbeta CDR3 sequencing. Here is what the overall study found, with its caveats: Tumor tissue showed significantly higher TCR diversity (inverse Simpson) than normal lung tissue, at roughly 390 vs 170 (P = 0.0075, Mann-Whitney U test). Because peripheral blood was not sequenced, the blood TCRbeta repertoires of the lung cancer patients in the study went unexamined. In normal lung, the top 100 clones accounted for a significantly larger cumulative share of the repertoire than in tumor tissue. Neither the sequencing platform nor unique molecular identifiers are named or mentioned anywhere in the methods. TCR diversity was significantly higher in younger patients, and higher tumor TCR diversity was associated with shorter overall and disease-free survival. Only 15 patients were included in the cohort, and the need for larger samples and more detailed clinical data was noted by the authors.

RNA was isolated from bulk, unsorted tissue, and RNA quality was assessed with a NanoDrop ND-1000 and an Agilent 2100. Newly diagnosed lung cancer patients without prior chemotherapy who had been admitted for thoracic surgery in China between August and November 2014 were enrolled as donors. Patients with previous radiotherapy or chemotherapy, or with another concurrent cancer, were excluded from the study. Pieces of surgical tissue measuring about 1-2 cm3 were kept in RNAlater solution and stored at -80 degrees C until use. The library relied on multiplex PCR. The instrument was an Illumina HiSeq 2500. Following protocols modified from ARM-PCR, the researchers constructed TCRbeta libraries through three rounds of nested PCR with primers (Table S4). PCR products of 200-500 bp were gel-excised and purified with the QIAquick gel extraction kit before sequencing. In the paper's pipeline: Reads were cleaned using Trimmomatic, were merged into complete CDR3 sequences using FLASH, and were assigned to V(D)J germline segments using MiTCR. Clonal diversity was calculated as the inverse Simpson's index using VDJtools. A read counted as productive if the sequence was in-frame and lacked a premature stop codon. TCRdb reran the public reads through fastp at Q25 and MiXCR, keeping productive beta chains. When rows share a CDR3 protein, they turn into one entry using the most common DNA and genes. For this entry, the V and J calls and clone size follow TCRdb and not the study's own pipeline. For this sample the table gives fewer than 120,000 distinct CDR3 sequences, of which roughly 84% were detected only once. The ten largest clonotypes hold under 25% of the sample.

CDR1 and CDR2 (SGHNT, YYREEE) derive from the germline V gene (reference sequence). With termini counted, the CDR3 has 15 amino acids. The sequence is cut down to CDR3 DNA, 45 bases in frame from base 1. Of note for this clonotype: Its antigen remains unidentified. The conserved final phenylalanine or tryptophan is absent from the CDR3, which likely points to a read error.

Recombination connected TRBV5-4 to TRBJ1-6, with TRBD1 matching 9 junction bases. The TCR sequence derives from a man aged 70 or older with non-small cell lung cancer. The specimen sequenced was lung tumor tissue. The DNA sequence is as follows: TGTGCCATCAGCTCTCGGGACAGGGCTAATTCACCCCTCCACTAT. It translates to CAISSRDRANSPLHY.